The 22 T cell receptor beta chains listed next were all sequenced from one sample in a study of early T cells in non-severe SARS-CoV-2 infection. TCRdb reprocessed the 5' RACE reads via MiXCR and lists one record per CDR3 protein. The sample includes around 29,000 distinct CDR3 sequences, under 10% of them seen just once. Input material: whole blood. Receptor source: an adult who was a healthcare worker with PCR-confirmed SARS-CoV-2 infection or an uninfected control (not recorded which).

The sample holds a few counts of this clonotype. The CDR3 region is CSVVERTEAFF. In DNA, the CDR3 is TGCAGCGTTGTTGAGCGGACTGAAGCTTTCTTT. The chain couples TRBV29-1 to TRBJ1-1; the D is unclear. Germline V CDR1 and CDR2: SQVTM, ANQGSEA. The CDR3 contains 11 residues. Trimming removed 4 bases from V and 5 bases from J, with 8 bases in between.

This clonotype was counted ten times or more. The rearrangement joins TRBV7-6 to TRBJ2-7; 9 bases fit TRBD1. Germline CDR1 reads SGHVS; CDR2 reads FNYEAQ. After removal of 5 bases from V and 2 bases from J, the junction contained 4 bases not matched to a gene. The CDR3 is made up of 14 amino acids. The DNA for the CDR3 is TGTGCCAGCAGCCCAGGACAGGGGACCTACGAGCAGTACTTC. Its translation is CASSPGQGTYEQYF.

This clonotype was counted many times. V and J are TRBV12-3 or TRBV12-4 and TRBJ2-1, with D unclear. Deletions cut 6 bases from V and 6 bases from J, with 12 bases between. The CDR3 sequence is 13 residues long. The CDR3 DNA reads as TGTGCCAGCAGCGGCATTTCCGTCAATGAGCAGTTCTTC. Residues: CASSGISVNEQFF.

This clonotype occurred many times. The gene calls are TRBV10-2 and TRBJ2-5, with TRBD2 matching 14 bases. The CDR3 totals 16 residues. The germline gives CDR1 WSHSY, CDR2 SAAADI. V lost 4 bases, J lost 5 bases, and 6 bases stayed unmatched. CDR3 nucleotides: TGCGCCAGCAGTGGACTAGCGGGGGGGCCGAAGGAGACCCAGTACTTC. This translates into CASSGLAGGPKETQYF.

This clonotype appeared many times. The chain couples TRBV20-1 to TRBJ2-3, with D possibly being TRBD2 (6 bases). V was cut by 6 bases and J by 2 bases, with 12 bases left in between. Germline V gives CDR1 DFQATT, CDR2 SNEGSKA (reference sequence). CDR3 length equals 13 residues. CDR3: CSARRGTTDTQYF. In nucleotides, the CDR3 is TGCAGTGCCCGGCGGGGAACCACAGATACGCAGTATTTT.

This chain links TRBV3-1 with TRBJ1-5; D not certain. Germline loops: CDR1 LGHDT, CDR2 YNNKEL (reference sequence). The V end was cut by 2 bases, the J end by 1 base, with 3 bases between. The length of the CDR3 is 13 residues. The CDR3 DNA is TGTGCCAGCAGCCAACGCAGCAATCAGCCCCAGCATTTT. It encodes CASSQRSNQPQHF. The full variable domain, with the rest looked up from reference TRBV3-1 and TRBJ1-5, is DTAVSQTPKYLVTQMGNDKSIKCEQNLGHDTMYWYKQDSKKFLKIMFSYNNKELIINETVPNRFSPKSPDKAHLNLHINSLELGDSAVYFCASSQRSNQPQHFGDGTRLSIL.

This clonotype was recorded at least ten times. The V and J genes are TRBV7-9 and TRBJ1-6; D not resolved. The CDR3 covers 15 residues. Per germline, CDR1 SEHNR and CDR2 FQNEAQ (reference sequence). V dropped 2 bases and J dropped 4 bases, with 9 bases sitting between them. CDR3 loop: CASSLKGFYNSPLHF. The CDR3 bases are TGTGCCAGCAGCTTAAAGGGTTTTTATAATTCACCCCTCCACTTT.

The sample holds a few counts of this clonotype. J is TRBJ2-3 and V is TRBV6-5, with a possible D match to TRBD2 (6 bases). The germline V gene encodes CDR1 MNHEY and CDR2 SVGAGI. The CDR3 covers 12 residues. V was pared by 5 bases and J by 4 bases, with 7 bases between. CDR3 bases: TGTGCCAGCAGTAGCGGGTCAGATACGCAGTATTTT. Translation gives CASSSGSDTQYF.

In its sample, this clonotype was seen many times. The J gene is TRBJ1-1, the V gene TRBV18; 8 nucleotides agree with TRBD1. Losses at the gene ends were 3 bases for V and 2 bases for J; bases not matched to a gene: 8. Germline V lookup: CDR1 KGHSH, CDR2 LQKENI. The CDR3 has 16 residues. CDR3 bases: TGTGCCAGCTCACCGCCGACAGGGGTCGGAAACACTGAAGCTTTCTTT. This codes for CASSPPTGVGNTEAFF.

This clonotype occurred many times. This sequence joins TRBV12-3 or TRBV12-4 and TRBJ1-5, with D maybe TRBD1 (5 bases). This CDR3 contains 16 residues. The germline V and J ends were trimmed by 1 base and 2 bases, with 12 bases remaining between them. CDR3 coding DNA: TGTGCCAGCAGTTTAGGGGGCCAGGGAGGCAATCAGCCCCAGCATTTT. This gives the protein CASSLGGQGGNQPQHF.

Ten or more counts support this clonotype. This chain joins TRBV7-6 and TRBJ2-7; D possibly corresponds to TRBD1 (7 bases). V was cut by 5 bases and J by 5 bases, with 16 bases left in between. The CDR3 covers 14 residues. Per germline, CDR1 SGHVS and CDR2 FNYEAQ. DNA for the CDR3: TGTGCCAGCAGCGGTATGGAGGGGGCTAACGAGCAGTACTTC. Amino acid sequence: CASSGMEGANEQYF.

This clonotype was picked up many times. This chain joins TRBV27 and TRBJ1-6, with 7 bases matching TRBD1. The V and J ends lost 0 bases and 5 bases, in that order; junction bases with no gene match: 4. The germline CDR1 and CDR2 sequences are MNHEY and SMNVEV (reference sequence). The CDR3 covers 16 residues. CDR3 amino acids: CASSLSPTGNNSPLHF. CDR3 DNA sequence: TGTGCCAGCAGTTTATCACCGACAGGGAATAATTCACCCCTCCACTTT.

This clonotype has just a few counts. The chain joins TRBV5-5 to TRBJ1-2; D is unresolved. The V end was cut by 1 base, the J end by 5 bases, with 9 bases between. Per germline, CDR1 SGHKS and CDR2 YYEKEE (reference sequence). CDR3 length: 13 amino acids. Here the CDR3 reads CASSLTALYGYTF. The CDR3 DNA sequence: TGTGCCAGCAGCTTGACAGCGCTGTATGGCTACACCTTC.

In this sample, this clonotype turned up many times. The chain uses TRBV27 and TRBJ1-5; D unclear. The CDR3 is made up of 15 amino acids. Germline V CDR1 and CDR2: MNHEY, SMNVEV (reference sequence). V lost 3 bases and J lost 4, with 13 bases in between. CDR3 nucleotides: TGTGCCAGCAGTTTGGGGAACAGCCCGAATCAGCCCCAGCATTTT. This codes for CASSLGNSPNQPQHF.

This clonotype was counted at least ten times. This chain joins TRBV11-2 and TRBJ2-3; possibly TRBD2 for D (7 bases). Trimming left V 3 bases short and J 3 bases short, with 16 bases between. The CDR3 consists of 16 residues. Per the germline V gene, CDR1 is SGHAT and CDR2 is FQNNGV. CDR3 nucleotides: TGTGCCAGCAGCTTTCGGGGGGCCGGGGGGACAGATACGCAGTATTTT. This encodes CASSFRGAGGTDTQYF.

This clonotype was detected ten times or more. The rearrangement uses TRBV10-3 and TRBJ2-3; D assignment may be TRBD1 or TRBD2 (5 bases each). Germline assignment: CDR1 ENHRY and CDR2 SYGVKD. There are 14 residues in the CDR3. V lost 3 bases, J lost 5 bases, and 12 bases lay in between. The CDR3 loop reads CAISDGRGEDTQYF. In DNA, the CDR3 is TGTGCCATCAGTGACGGAAGAGGGGAAGATACGCAGTATTTT.

The chain couples TRBV7-2 to TRBJ2-7; no firm D call. CDR3 length equals 12 residues. CDR1 and CDR2 from the germline V gene are SGHTA and FQGNSA. V was trimmed by 5 bases and J by 6 bases, leaving 11 bases between them. The CDR3 coding sequence is TGTGCCAGCAGCCCGGACGGCCGCGAGCAGTACTTC. The encoded protein is CASSPDGREQYF.

At least ten counts were recorded for this clonotype. V usage is TRBV12-3 or TRBV12-4 and J usage is TRBJ2-5, with D possibly matching TRBD2 (6 bases). V was trimmed by 5 bases and J by 4 bases, leaving 14 bases between them. This CDR3 is built from 14 residues. The CDR3 nucleotides are TGTGCCAGCAGTCCACATCGGAGGGGAGAGACCCAGTACTTC. Residues: CASSPHRRGETQYF.

This clonotype was counted ten times or more. The chain recombines TRBV7-8 with TRBJ2-5; the D call may be TRBD1 or TRBD2 (6 bases each). V was cut by 9 bases and J by 1 base, with 21 bases left in between. The germline V gene encodes CDR1 SGHVS and CDR2 FQNEAQ. The CDR3 totals 16 residues. The CDR3 DNA sequence: TGTGCCAGTTGTTCGGGGGCCCTTCCCCCCCAAGAGACCCAGTACTTC. Translated: CASCSGALPPQETQYF.

This clonotype was counted many times. The chain uses TRBV6-4 and TRBJ1-5; 8 bases are shared with TRBD1. Germline V gene lookup returns CDR1 MRHNA and CDR2 SNTAGT. J lost 2 bases, V lost 3 bases, and 6 bases had no gene match. The CDR3 runs 16 residues. The CDR3 DNA sequence: TGTGCCAGCAGTGAAAAAGGACAGGGTTGCAATCAGCCCCAGCATTTT. Amino acid sequence: CASSEKGQGCNQPQHF.

This clonotype appeared a few times. The chain is built from TRBV24-1 and TRBJ2-2, with 9 nucleotides matching TRBD1. Trimming took 1 base from V and 4 from J; bases not matched to a gene: 12. The length of the CDR3 is 19 residues. Per the germline V gene, CDR1 is KGHDR and CDR2 is SFDVKD. This CDR3 reads CATSDLGTWDRAGTGELFF. For the CDR3, the DNA is TGTGCCACCAGTGATTTAGGCACGTGGGACAGGGCGGGCACCGGGGAGCTGTTTTTT.

This clonotype was detected ten times or more. The chain joins TRBV27 to TRBJ1-4; D possibly corresponds to TRBD1 (6 bases). This CDR3 spans 15 amino acids. V lost 5 bases, J lost 5 bases, and 15 bases lay in between. CDR1 is MNHEY, CDR2 SMNVEV, per germline (reference sequence). Here the CDR3 DNA reads TGTGCCAGCAGTCAGGGAGACAGGCAGAATGAAAAACTGTTTTTT. It translates to CASSQGDRQNEKLFF.